The T cell receptor (beta chain) described here comes from a study of T cell responses to AZD1222 COVID-19 vaccine. The CDR3 runs to 14 residues. The germline V gene has CDR1 SGHTA and CDR2 FQGNSA. V lost 1 base to trimming and J lost 8 bases, with 12 bases between them. Using immunoSEQ multiplex PCR, the repertoire was profiled, and TCRdb retains in-frame clones only, with some absent. The repertoire holds around 140,000 clones, with 93% as singletons. The chain joins TRBV7-2 to TRBJ1-5; the D is unclear. Sequencing was performed on peripheral blood, taken on day 0 of AZD1222 vaccination. The receptor was isolated from an adult in good health. CDR3 sequence: CASSLEWGAKPQHF. Written as DNA, the CDR3 is TGTGCCAGCAGCTTAGAATGGGGAGCAAAGCCCCAGCATTTT.